The entry below gives a single T cell receptor beta chain sequence along with its context. Its matching antigen is unknown. CDR3 size: 16 residues. CDR1 and CDR2 (germline): SGHVS, FQNEAQ. The V gene end was trimmed by 5 bases and the J gene end by 1 base; junction bases not matched to a gene: 4. The data are from a study of PD-L1 blockade in urothelial cancer. Study context: About 90% of the roughly 29 patients were men who had bladder-origin urothelial cancer. Blood analyses occurred 3 weeks (second dose) and 6 weeks post treatment start. From 0 to 3 prior chemotherapy regimens had been given to the patients.

Profiled with immunoSEQ multiplex PCR; TCRdb holds only in-frame clones, not every one. The table includes tens of thousands of clones, roughly 89% detected once. Study observations and caveats: Better survival was predicted when blood TCR clonality before treatment fell below the median.

Time point denoted: pretreatment peripheral blood. This clonotype was obtained from a man aged 55 to 70 with urothelial cancer. The rearrangement joins TRBV7-8 to TRBJ1-3; 11 nucleotides align to TRBD1. The material sequenced was PBMCs, taken around atezolizumab (anti-PD-L1) treatment. The chain's CDR3 is CASSPGTGGSGNTIYF. CDR3 nucleotides: TGTGCCAGCAGCCCCGGGACAGGGGGATCTGGAAACACCATATATTTT.